This TCR beta chain was identified in a study of blood T cell repertoires in COVID-19. Sequenced by immunoSEQ multiplex PCR; TCRdb stores in-frame clones only, minus some. The sample yields fewer than 75,000 clones, about 82% seen once. This clone was observed once. There are 17 residues in the CDR3. Germline V CDR1 and CDR2: SGHVS, FNYEAQ. V was clipped by 0 bases and J by 3 bases, with 16 bases between them. This receptor was obtained from a human donor in a cohort sampled during active COVID-19. Specimen: peripheral blood. The chain joins TRBV7-6 to TRBJ2-3; a possible D gene is TRBD2 (5 bases). The CDR3 bases are TGTGCCAGCAGCTTAGCGGAGAGGGAATGGAGAACAGATACGCAGTATTTT. It codes for CASSLAEREWRTDTQYF.